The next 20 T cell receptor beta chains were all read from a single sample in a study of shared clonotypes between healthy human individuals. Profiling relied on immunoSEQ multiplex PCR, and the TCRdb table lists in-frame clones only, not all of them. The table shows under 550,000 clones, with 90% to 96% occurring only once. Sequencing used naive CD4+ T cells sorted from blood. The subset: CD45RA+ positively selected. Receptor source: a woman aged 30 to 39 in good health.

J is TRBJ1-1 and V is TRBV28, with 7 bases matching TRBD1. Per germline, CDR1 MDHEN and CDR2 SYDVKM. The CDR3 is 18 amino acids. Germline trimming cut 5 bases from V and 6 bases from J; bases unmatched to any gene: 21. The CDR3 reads CASSPGPGGRGREAEAFF. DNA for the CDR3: TGTGCCAGCAGTCCGGGACCTGGGGGTAGGGGGCGGGAGGCTGAAGCTTTCTTT.

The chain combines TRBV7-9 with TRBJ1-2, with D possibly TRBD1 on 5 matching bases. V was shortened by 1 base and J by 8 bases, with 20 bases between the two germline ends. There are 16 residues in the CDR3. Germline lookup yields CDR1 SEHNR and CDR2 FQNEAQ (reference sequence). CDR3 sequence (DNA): TGTGCCAGCAGCTTAGGGACCCGGGGGGGTGTCGGCGGCTACACCTTC. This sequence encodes CASSLGTRGGVGGYTF.

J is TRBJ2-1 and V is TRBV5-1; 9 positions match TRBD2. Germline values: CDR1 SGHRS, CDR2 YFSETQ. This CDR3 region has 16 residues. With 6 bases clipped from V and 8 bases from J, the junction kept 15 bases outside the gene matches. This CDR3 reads CASNSGRGFSGDEQFF. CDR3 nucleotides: TGCGCCAGCAATAGCGGGAGAGGGTTTAGTGGGGATGAGCAGTTCTTC. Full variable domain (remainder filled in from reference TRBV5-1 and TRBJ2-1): KAGVTQTPRYLIKTRGQQVTLSCSPISGHRSVSWYQQTPGQGLQFLFEYFSETQRNKGNFPGRFSGRQFSNSRSEMNVSTLELGDSALYLCASNSGRGFSGDEQFFGPGTRLTVL.

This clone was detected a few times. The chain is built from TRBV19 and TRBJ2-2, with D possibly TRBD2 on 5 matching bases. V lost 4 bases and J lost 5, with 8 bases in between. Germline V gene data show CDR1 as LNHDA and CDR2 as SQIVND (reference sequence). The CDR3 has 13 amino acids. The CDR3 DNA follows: TGTGCCAGTAGTAAATGGGAGACCGGGGAGCTGTTTTTT. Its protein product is CASSKWETGELFF.

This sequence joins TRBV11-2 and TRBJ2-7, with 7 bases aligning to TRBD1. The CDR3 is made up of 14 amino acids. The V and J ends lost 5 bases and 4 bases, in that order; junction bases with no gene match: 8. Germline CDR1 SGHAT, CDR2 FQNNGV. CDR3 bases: TGTGCCAGCAGCCGACAGGGCCCTGAATACGAGCAGTACTTC. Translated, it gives CASSRQGPEYEQYF. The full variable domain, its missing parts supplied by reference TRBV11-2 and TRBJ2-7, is EAGVAQSPRYKIIEKRQSVAFWCNPISGHATLYWYQQILGQGPKLLIQFQNNGVVDDSQLPKDRFSAERLKGVDSTLKIQPAKLEDSAVYLCASSRQGPEYEQYFGPGTRLTVT.

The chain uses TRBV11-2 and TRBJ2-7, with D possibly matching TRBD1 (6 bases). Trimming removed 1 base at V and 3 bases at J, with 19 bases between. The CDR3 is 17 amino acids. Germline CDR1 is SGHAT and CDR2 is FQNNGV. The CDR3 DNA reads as TGTGCCAGCAGCTTAGGGCCGTACTCGGGACAAGACTACGAGCAGTACTTC. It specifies CASSLGPYSGQDYEQYF.

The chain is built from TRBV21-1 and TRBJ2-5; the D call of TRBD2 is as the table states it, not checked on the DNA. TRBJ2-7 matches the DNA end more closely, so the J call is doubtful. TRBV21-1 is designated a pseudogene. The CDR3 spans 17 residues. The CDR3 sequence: CASSKSWLADQSYEQYF. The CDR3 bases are TGTGCCAGCAGCAAAAGTTGGTTAGCGGATCAATCCTACGAGCAGTACTTC.

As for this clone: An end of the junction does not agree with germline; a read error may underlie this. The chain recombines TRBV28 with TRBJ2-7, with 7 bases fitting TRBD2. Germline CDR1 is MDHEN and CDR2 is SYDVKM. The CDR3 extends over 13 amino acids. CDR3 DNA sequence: TGTGCCAGCAGTATATGGGACTACCACGAGCAGTACTTC. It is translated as CASSIWDYHEQYF.

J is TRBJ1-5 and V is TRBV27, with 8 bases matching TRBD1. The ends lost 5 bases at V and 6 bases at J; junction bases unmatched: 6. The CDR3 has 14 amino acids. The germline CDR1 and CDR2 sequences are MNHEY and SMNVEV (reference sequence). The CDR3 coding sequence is TGTGCCAGCAGTCTGACAGGGGCTGGTCAGCCCCAGCATTTT. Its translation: CASSLTGAGQPQHF.

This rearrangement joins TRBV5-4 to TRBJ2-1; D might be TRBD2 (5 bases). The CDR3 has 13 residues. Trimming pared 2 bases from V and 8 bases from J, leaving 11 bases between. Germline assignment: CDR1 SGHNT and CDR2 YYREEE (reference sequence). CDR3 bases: TGTGCCAGCAGCTTCTCCACCGGGGATGAGCAGTTCTTC. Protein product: CASSFSTGDEQFF.

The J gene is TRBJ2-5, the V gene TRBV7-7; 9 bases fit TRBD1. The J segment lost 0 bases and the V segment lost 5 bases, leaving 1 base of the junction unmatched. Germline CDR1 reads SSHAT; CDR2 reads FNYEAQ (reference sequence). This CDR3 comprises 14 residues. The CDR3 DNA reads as TGTGCCAGCAGCCGGGACAGGGACCAAGAGACCCAGTACTTC. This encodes CASSRDRDQETQYF.

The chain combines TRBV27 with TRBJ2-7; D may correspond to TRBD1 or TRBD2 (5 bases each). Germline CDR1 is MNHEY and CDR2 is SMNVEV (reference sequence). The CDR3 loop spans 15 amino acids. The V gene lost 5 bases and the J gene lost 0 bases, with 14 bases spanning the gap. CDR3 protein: CASSRTGPSSYEQYF. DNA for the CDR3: TGTGCCAGCAGTCGGACGGGGCCCAGCTCCTACGAGCAGTACTTC.

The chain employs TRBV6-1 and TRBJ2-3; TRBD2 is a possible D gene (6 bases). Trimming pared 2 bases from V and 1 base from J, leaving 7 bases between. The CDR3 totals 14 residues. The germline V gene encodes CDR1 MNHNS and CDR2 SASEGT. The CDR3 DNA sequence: TGTGCCAGCAGTGAAATAGCGGGCACAGATACGCAGTATTTT. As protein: CASSEIAGTDTQYF.

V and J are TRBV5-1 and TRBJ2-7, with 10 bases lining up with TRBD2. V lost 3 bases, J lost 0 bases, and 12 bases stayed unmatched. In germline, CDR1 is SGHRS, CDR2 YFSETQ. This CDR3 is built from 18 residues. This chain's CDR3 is CASSSGPPGLASSYEQYF. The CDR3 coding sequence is TGCGCCAGCAGCTCAGGACCTCCGGGACTAGCGAGCTCCTACGAGCAGTACTTC.

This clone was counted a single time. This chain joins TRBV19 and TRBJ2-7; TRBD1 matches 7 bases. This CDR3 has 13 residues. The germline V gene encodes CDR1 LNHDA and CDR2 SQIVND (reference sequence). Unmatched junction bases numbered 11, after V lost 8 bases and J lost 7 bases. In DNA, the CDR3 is TGTGCCAGTGGGGAGCAGGGGGTAGAAGAGCAGTACTTC. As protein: CASGEQGVEEQYF.

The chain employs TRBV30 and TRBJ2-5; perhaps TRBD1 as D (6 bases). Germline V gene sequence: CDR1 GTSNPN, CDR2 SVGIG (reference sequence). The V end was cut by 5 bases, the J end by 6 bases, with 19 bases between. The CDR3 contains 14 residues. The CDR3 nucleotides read TGTGCCTGGGAGGTATCAGGGGCGGCGAAGACCCAGTACTTC. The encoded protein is CAWEVSGAAKTQYF.

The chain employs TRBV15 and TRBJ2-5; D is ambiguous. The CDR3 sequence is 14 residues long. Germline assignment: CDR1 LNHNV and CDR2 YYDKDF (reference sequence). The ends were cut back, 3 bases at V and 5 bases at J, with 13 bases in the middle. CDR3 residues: CATSSRGYLETQYF. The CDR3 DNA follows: TGTGCCACCAGCAGCCGAGGCTATTTGGAGACCCAGTACTTC.

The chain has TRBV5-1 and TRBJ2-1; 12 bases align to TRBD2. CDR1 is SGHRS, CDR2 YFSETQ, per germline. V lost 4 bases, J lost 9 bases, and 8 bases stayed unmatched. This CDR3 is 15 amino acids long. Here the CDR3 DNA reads TGCGCCAGCAGCGATAGACTAGCGGGAGTGTCTGAGCAGTTCTTC. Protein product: CASSDRLAGVSEQFF.

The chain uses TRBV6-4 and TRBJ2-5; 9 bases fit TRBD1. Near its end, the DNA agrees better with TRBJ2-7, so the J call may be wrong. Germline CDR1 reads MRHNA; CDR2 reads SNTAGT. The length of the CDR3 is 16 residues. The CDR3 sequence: CASSRLTGGVSYEQYF. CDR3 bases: TGTGCCAGCAGTCGACTAACAGGGGGCGTCTCCTACGAGCAGTACTTC.

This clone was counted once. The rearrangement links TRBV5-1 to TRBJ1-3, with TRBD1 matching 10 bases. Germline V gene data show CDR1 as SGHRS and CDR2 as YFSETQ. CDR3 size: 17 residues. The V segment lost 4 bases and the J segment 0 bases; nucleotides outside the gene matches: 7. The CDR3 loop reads CASSPGDRGNSGNTIYF. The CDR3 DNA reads TGCGCCAGCAGCCCCGGGGACAGGGGTAACTCTGGAAACACCATATATTTT. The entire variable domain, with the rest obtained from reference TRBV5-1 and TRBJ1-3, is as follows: KAGVTQTPRYLIKTRGQQVTLSCSPISGHRSVSWYQQTPGQGLQFLFEYFSETQRNKGNFPGRFSGRQFSNSRSEMNVSTLELGDSALYLCASSPGDRGNSGNTIYFGEGSWLTVV.